The rows below give T cell receptor beta chains drawn from one sample of a study of T cell repertoires in cytomegalovirus infection. Using its own MiXCR run on the reads, TCRdb lists one record per CDR3 protein. Here the sample spans approximately 300,000 distinct CDR3 sequences, approximately 25% being singletons. The antigens of these receptors remain unknown. Specimen: cultured PBMCs, collected from culture after CMV antigen stimulation. These receptors were taken from a human donor in good health (CMV status not recorded). Some clones in this sample may be carry-over from other donors' samples. Both conserved end residues are part of each CDR3. A D gene is named only where the DNA matches it firmly. Expanded clones get a size class; other rows say once, few or many, or leave the size out.

abundance	v_gene	j_gene	d_gene	CDR3aa	CDR3nt
few	TRBV30	TRBJ1-1	TRBD1	CALGQLNTEAFF	TGTGCCTTGGGACAGCTTAACACTGAAGCTTTCTTT
.	TRBV5-4	TRBJ1-2	.	CASSLVGVQHGYTF	TGTGCCAGCAGCTTGGTGGGGGTTCAGCATGGCTACACCTTC
.	TRBV6-2/TRBV6-3	TRBJ2-3	TRBD2	CASSYFGREGLETDTQYF	TGTGCCAGCAGTTATTTCGGGCGGGAGGGCCTTGAAACCGATACGCAGTATTTT
.	TRBV10-3	TRBJ2-3	.	CATSGLHTDTQYF	TGTGCCACATCGGGACTCCACACAGATACGCAGTATTTT
many	TRBV7-2	TRBJ1-5	.	CASSLSPGQPQHF	TGTGCCAGCAGCTTAAGTCCGGGTCAGCCCCAGCATTTT
.	TRBV7-2	TRBJ1-2	TRBD1	CASSLAGQGYGYTF	TGTGCCAGCAGCTTAGCGGGACAGGGATATGGCTACACCTTC
many	TRBV7-9	TRBJ1-1	.	CASSRGANTEAFF	TGTGCCAGCAGCCGAGGGGCGAACACTGAAGCTTTCTTT
.	TRBV4-1	TRBJ2-3	TRBD2	CASSQVGGTSTDTQYF	TGCGCCAGCAGCCAAGTGGGAGGGACTAGCACAGATACGCAGTATTTT
.	TRBV6-5	TRBJ2-2	.	CASSYLGDKPGTGELFF	TGTGCCAGCAGTTATTTAGGGGACAAACCAGGCACCGGGGAGCTGTTTTTT
few	TRBV7-8	TRBJ2-7	.	CASSPGRRIYEQYF	TGTGCCAGCAGCCCAGGACGTAGGATTTACGAGCAGTACTTC
few	TRBV19	TRBJ2-5	TRBD2	CASSIGGDRKETQYF	TGTGCCAGTAGTATCGGGGGGGATCGGAAAGAGACCCAGTACTTC
.	TRBV6-1	TRBJ1-3	.	CASSALRASSSSGNTIYF	TGTGCCAGCAGTGCACTCCGGGCATCTTCAAGCTCTGGAAACACCATATATTTT
many	TRBV6-2/TRBV6-3	TRBJ2-1	TRBD2	CASSYSSGRVSYNEQFF	TGTGCCAGCAGTTACTCTAGCGGGAGGGTGTCTTACAATGAGCAGTTCTTC
few	TRBV20-1	TRBJ1-6	TRBD1	CSARDQDRGGSPLHF	TGCAGTGCTAGAGATCAGGACAGGGGCGGTTCACCCCTCCACTTT
.	TRBV10-3	TRBJ2-7	.	CATVEGAAYEQYF	TGTGCCACCGTCGAAGGGGCAGCCTACGAGCAGTACTTC